One and the same sample provided the 5 T cell receptor beta chains below, sequenced in a study of Graves' ophthalmopathy and Graves' hyperthyroidism. Amplification targeted the TCR beta CDR3 regions, with RNA transcripts as the source material. First-round RT-PCR with HTBI primers preceded a second-round multiplex PCR. TCRdb re-called the multiplex PCR reads through MiXCR, storing one row per CDR3 protein. The profile shows under 800,000 distinct CDR3 sequences, 22% of them singletons. Sequences were obtained from peripheral blood. The receptor set was obtained from a woman aged 18-29 years with stable Graves' hyperthyroidism. Some clones in this sample may be carry-over from other donors' samples.

This clonotype has a count of ten or more. The J gene is TRBJ2-7, the V gene TRBV20-1; TRBD2 agrees at 10 bases. The CDR3 is 13 amino acids. Germline CDR1 is DFQATT and CDR2 is SNEGSKA (reference sequence). V was pared by 3 bases and J by 4 bases, with 3 bases of the junction left unmatched. For the CDR3, the DNA is TGCAGTGCTAGTTTAGCGGGAGGTTACGAGCAGTACTTC. Residues: CSASLAGGYEQYF.

This clonotype has a handful of counts. The missing conserved phenylalanine or tryptophan at the end of this CDR3 makes a read error likely. V and J are TRBV28 and TRBJ1-1, with TRBD1 as a possible D gene (5 bases). Trimming left V 4 bases short and J 0 bases short, with 12 bases between. The CDR3 is 15 residues long. Per the germline V gene, CDR1 is MDHEN and CDR2 is SYDVKM. The CDR3 DNA reads TGTGCCAGCAGTTCAGTAGGGGAGCTGAACACTGAAGCTTTCCTT. Translating gives CASSSVGELNTEAFL.

This sequence joins TRBV6-2 or TRBV6-3 and TRBJ1-2, with TRBD1 as a possible D gene (5 bases). This CDR3 is 14 amino acids long. Trimming shortened V by 0 bases and J by 6 bases, and 11 bases separated the two germline ends. In germline, CDR1 is MNHEY, CDR2 SVGEGT. As DNA, the CDR3 is TGTGCCAGCAGTTACTCCGGGGGGTTAGATGGCTACACCTTC. Its translation: CASSYSGGLDGYTF.

This clonotype came up many times. J is TRBJ1-1 and V is TRBV12-3 or TRBV12-4; a weak D match, TRBD1 (5 bases). CDR3 length: 14 residues. The V and J ends lost 3 bases and 2 bases respectively, with 10 bases between them. The CDR3 spells CASSLTDPNTEAFF. The CDR3 bases are TGTGCCAGCAGTTTGACAGATCCAAACACTGAAGCTTTCTTT.

At least ten counts were recorded for this clonotype. V is TRBV20-1 and J is TRBJ1-6, with D possibly TRBD1 on 5 matching bases. Trimming cost V 7 bases and J 8 bases, with 18 bases left between them. The CDR3 contains 14 residues. Germline loops: CDR1 DFQATT, CDR2 SNEGSKA (reference sequence). The CDR3 region is CSGVRDVLDSPLHF. CDR3 nucleotides: TGCAGTGGCGTGAGGGACGTTCTGGATTCACCCCTCCACTTT.